A single sample is the source of the 17 T cell receptor beta chains below, sequenced in a study of cytomegalovirus exposure and HLA in healthy donors. PCR primers comprised 60 Vbeta and 13 Jbeta primers. The method was immunoSEQ multiplex PCR; TCRdb's version includes in-frame clones alone and lacks a portion of them. The table shows roughly 240,000 clones, with about 88% occurring only once. The sequenced sample consisted of PBMCs. These receptors all stem from a girl aged 2-10 years in good health and CMV-seronegative.

DNA for the CDR3: TGTGCCAGCAGCCAAGAGGCCTTAGCGGGGGTACTAAATTCCTACGAGCAGTACTTC. This gives the protein CASSQEALAGVLNSYEQYF. The rearrangement links TRBV4-2 to TRBJ2-7; TRBD2 agrees at 9 bases. This CDR3 has 19 amino acids. CDR1 is LGHNA, CDR2 YNFKEQ, per germline. The junction had 13 bases not matched to a gene; V was cut back by 0 bases and J by 1 base.

The chain joins TRBV7-2 to TRBJ1-4, with D perhaps TRBD1 (5 bases). The CDR3 totals 15 residues. Trimming pared 0 bases from V and 5 bases from J, leaving 10 bases between. Germline-derived CDR1 and CDR2 are SGHTA and FQGNSA. Here the CDR3 DNA reads TGTGCCAGCAGCTTAGCGGGGCGGATGAATGAAAAACTGTTTTTT. Its translation: CASSLAGRMNEKLFF.

This chain joins TRBV29-1 and TRBJ1-2, with TRBD1 matching 7 bases. CDR1 and CDR2 from the germline V gene are SQVTM and ANQGSEA. J gave up 0 bases and V 3 bases, and 1 base lay outside the gene matches. CDR3 size: 13 residues. CDR3 sequence reads: CSVDQGANYGYTF. For the CDR3, the DNA is TGCAGCGTTGACCAGGGGGCTAACTATGGCTACACCTTC.

This clone was seen just once. The rearrangement uses TRBV29-1 and TRBJ1-1; a weak D match, TRBD1 (6 bases). Germline-derived CDR1 and CDR2 are SQVTM and ANQGSEA. V was cut by 4 bases and J by 7 bases, with 16 bases left in between. CDR3 length: 13 amino acids. Here the CDR3 reads CSVATRGKNEAFF. As DNA, the CDR3 is TGCAGCGTTGCAACCAGGGGTAAAAATGAAGCTTTCTTT.

This rearrangement joins TRBV4-1 to TRBJ1-4; D might be TRBD1 (5 bases). Trimming removed 0 bases at V and 2 bases at J, with 10 bases between. There are 16 residues in the CDR3. Per the germline V gene, CDR1 is MGHRA and CDR2 is YSYEKL. This chain's CDR3 is CASSQEGGRTNEKLFF. The CDR3 DNA follows: TGCGCCAGCAGCCAAGAGGGGGGGAGGACTAATGAAAAACTGTTTTTT.

About this clone: The junction departs from germline at one end; a sequencing error may be responsible. The chain is built from TRBV7-9 and TRBJ1-4; no reliable D call. CDR1 and CDR2 from the germline V gene are SEHNR and FQNEAQ (reference sequence). This CDR3 has 12 residues. The CDR3 region is CSSSSQNEKLFF. CDR3 nucleotides: TGTTCCAGCAGCTCACAAAATGAAAAACTGTTTTTT.

V gene TRBV27 combines with J gene TRBJ2-7; D perhaps matches TRBD2 (5 bases). Trimming left V 0 bases short and J 3 bases short, with 9 bases between. The CDR3 runs 14 residues. Germline V gene sequence: CDR1 MNHEY, CDR2 SMNVEV (reference sequence). The CDR3 nucleotides are TGTGCCAGCAGTTTATCGAGGGTGGGCTACGAGCAGTACTTC. As protein: CASSLSRVGYEQYF.

The chain carries TRBV7-3 and TRBJ2-1, with D unclear. V was pared by 3 bases and J by 5 bases, with 8 bases between. CDR3 length: 13 residues. The germline V gene encodes CDR1 SGHTA and CDR2 FQGTGA. CDR3 coding DNA: TGTGCCAGCAGCTTTACTGGAGACAATGAGCAGTTCTTC. It yields the protein CASSFTGDNEQFF.

The chain uses TRBV5-6 and TRBJ1-4; D might be TRBD1 (5 bases). The CDR3 has 14 residues. Germline V gene data show CDR1 as SGHDT and CDR2 as YYEEEE. V lost 1 base and J lost 8, with 12 bases in between. CDR3 residues: CASSLLQEGEKLFF. The CDR3 DNA is TGTGCCAGCAGCTTGCTACAGGAGGGGGAAAAACTGTTTTTT.

The rearrangement joins TRBV10-3 to TRBJ2-7; perhaps TRBD2 as D (5 bases). The CDR3 loop spans 12 amino acids. Germline V gene lookup returns CDR1 ENHRY and CDR2 SYGVKD. Trimming cost V 8 bases and J 4 bases, with 12 bases left between them. CDR3 amino acids: CAIGSRGYEQYF. The CDR3 nucleotides read TGTGCCATCGGAAGCCGCGGGTACGAGCAGTACTTC.

The V gene is TRBV19, the J gene TRBJ1-1; possible D gene TRBD1, 5 bases. The CDR3 sequence is 12 residues long. CDR1 and CDR2 from the germline V gene are LNHDA and SQIVND (reference sequence). Trimming pared 8 bases from V and 2 bases from J, leaving 9 bases between. The CDR3 DNA reads as TGTGCCAGTGGACATACCAACACTGAAGCTTTCTTT. Protein sequence: CASGHTNTEAFF.

Here the CDR3 DNA reads TGTGCCAGCAGCCTTGGGACTAGCGCCAATGAGCAGTTCTTC. It translates to CASSLGTSANEQFF. V is TRBV6-5 and J is TRBJ2-1, with TRBD2 identical over 10 bases. The CDR3 sequence is 14 residues long. V lost 6 bases, J lost 6 bases, and 5 bases stayed unmatched. Germline V gene lookup returns CDR1 MNHEY and CDR2 SVGAGI.

The J gene is TRBJ1-5, the V gene TRBV19, with D uncertain. Germline assignment: CDR1 LNHDA and CDR2 SQIVND (reference sequence). Trimming shortened V by 7 bases and J by 0 bases, and 13 bases separated the two germline ends. The CDR3 is 15 residues long. The CDR3 region is CASKRGTYSNQPQHF. CDR3 DNA sequence: TGTGCCAGTAAGAGAGGAACCTATAGCAATCAGCCCCAGCATTTT.

The chain combines TRBV7-7 with TRBJ2-7; 7 bases match TRBD2. The CDR3 length is 13 residues. Germline trimming cut 0 bases from V and 6 bases from J; bases unmatched to any gene: 2. Germline V CDR1 and CDR2: SSHAT, FNYEAQ (reference sequence). CDR3: CASSLARGVEQYF. CDR3 coding DNA: TGTGCCAGCAGCTTAGCCCGGGGGGTCGAGCAGTACTTC. Looking up the rest from reference TRBV7-7 and TRBJ2-7 gives the full variable domain: GAGVSQSPRYKVTKRGQDVTLRCDPISSHATLYWYQQALGQGPEFLTYFNYEAQPDKSGLPSDRFSAERPEGSISTLTIQRTEQRDSAMYRCASSLARGVEQYFGPGTRLTVT.

This rearrangement joins TRBV13 to TRBJ1-5; a possible D gene is TRBD1 (6 bases). Per germline, CDR1 PRHDT and CDR2 FYEKMQ (reference sequence). The CDR3 runs 17 residues. Trimming shortened V by 0 bases and J by 1 base, and 13 bases separated the two germline ends. Written as DNA, the CDR3 is TGTGCCAGCAGCTTAGGCCGGAAGACAGGAAGCAATCAGCCCCAGCATTTT. It encodes CASSLGRKTGSNQPQHF.

The chain links TRBV5-1 to TRBJ2-5, with TRBD2 as a possible D gene (6 bases). V was trimmed by 0 bases and J by 11 bases, leaving 20 bases between them. Germline CDR1 and CDR2: SGHRS and YFSETQ. The CDR3 is made up of 15 amino acids. CDR3 nucleotide sequence: TGCGCCAGCAGCTTGGTGGCGGGACTGGCGGAGGAGCAGTACTTC. This codes for CASSLVAGLAEEQYF.

A single count supports this clone. This chain joins TRBV6-1 and TRBJ1-5; 8 nucleotides agree with TRBD1. Germline V gene sequence: CDR1 MNHNS, CDR2 SASEGT. V was clipped by 1 base and J by 6 bases; unmatched bases: 14. The CDR3 sequence is 18 residues long. This CDR3 reads CASSEGVRRQGFVQPQHF. The CDR3 DNA reads TGTGCCAGCAGTGAAGGGGTTAGGAGACAGGGGTTTGTTCAGCCCCAGCATTTT.